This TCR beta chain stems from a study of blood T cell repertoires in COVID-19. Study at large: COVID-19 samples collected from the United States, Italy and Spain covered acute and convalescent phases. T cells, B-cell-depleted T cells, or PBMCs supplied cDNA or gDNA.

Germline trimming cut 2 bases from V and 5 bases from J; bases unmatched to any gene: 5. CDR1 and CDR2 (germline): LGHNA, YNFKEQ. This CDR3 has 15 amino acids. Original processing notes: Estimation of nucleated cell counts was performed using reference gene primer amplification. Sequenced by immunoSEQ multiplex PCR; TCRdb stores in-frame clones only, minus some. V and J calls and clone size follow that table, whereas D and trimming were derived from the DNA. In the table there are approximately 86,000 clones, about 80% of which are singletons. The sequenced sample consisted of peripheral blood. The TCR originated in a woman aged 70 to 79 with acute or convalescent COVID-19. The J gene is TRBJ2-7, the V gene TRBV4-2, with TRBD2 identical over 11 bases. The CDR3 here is CASSQFSGGANEQYF. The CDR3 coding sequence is TGTGCCAGCAGCCAATTTAGCGGGGGGGCCAACGAGCAGTACTTC.